These T cell receptor beta chains were read from a single sample in a study of shared clonotypes between healthy human individuals. The repertoire was sequenced with immunoSEQ multiplex PCR; TCRdb's copy has only in-frame clones and lacks some. The sample contains about 2.1 million clones, more than 85% of which appear only once. Sequences were obtained from naive CD8+ T cells from PBMCs. These receptors originate from a man aged 18 to 30 in good health. Some clones in this sample may be carry-over from other donors' samples. Both conserved end residues are part of each CDR3. D genes are given only for firm matches. Clone size is shown for a subset of rows, as once, few, many or a class of expanded clone.

D gene | J gene | V gene | clone size | CDR3 protein | CDR3 DNA
TRBD1 | TRBJ2-7 | TRBV7-2 | NA | CASSRDRTYEQYF | TGTGCCAGCAGCAGGGACAGGACCTACGAGCAGTACTTC
NA | TRBJ1-3 | TRBV6-6 | NA | CASSTGNTIYF | TGTGCCAGCAGTACGGGTAACACCATATATTTT
TRBD1 | TRBJ1-1 | TRBV30 | few | CASGQGGTEAFF | TGTGCCAGCGGACAGGGGGGGACTGAAGCTTTCTTT
TRBD2 | TRBJ2-1 | TRBV7-8 | NA | CASSLWSGSSYNEQFF | TGTGCCAGCAGCTTATGGAGCGGGAGCTCCTACAATGAGCAGTTCTTC
TRBD1 | TRBJ1-1 | TRBV16 | few | CASSQAETGGRTEAFF | TGTGCCAGCAGCCAGGCCGAGACAGGGGGAAGGACTGAAGCTTTCTTT
NA | TRBJ2-2 | TRBV19 | NA | CASSMSTGGELFF | TGTGCCAGTAGTATGTCCACGGGCGGGGAGCTGTTTTTT
NA | TRBJ2-1 | TRBV29-1 | NA | CSVLGGYNEQFF | TGCAGCGTTCTAGGGGGCTACAATGAGCAGTTCTTC
NA | TRBJ2-1 | TRBV6-1 | NA | CASSEAGGQFF | TGTGCCAGCAGTGAAGCCGGCGGGCAGTTCTTC
TRBD1 | TRBJ2-7 | TRBV19 | NA | CASSPRDRTPLGQYF | TGTGCCAGTAGCCCCCGGGACAGGACTCCCTTGGGGCAGTACTTC
TRBD1 | TRBJ1-1 | TRBV28 | NA | CASSYRGAYTEAFF | TGTGCCAGCAGCTACAGGGGCGCGTACACTGAAGCTTTCTTT
TRBD1 | TRBJ2-1 | TRBV9 | NA | CASSADRVPYNEQFF | TGTGCCAGCAGCGCCGACAGGGTCCCTTACAATGAGCAGTTCTTC
NA | TRBJ1-1 | TRBV5-1 | few | CASSIWTANTEAFF | TGCGCCAGCAGCATCTGGACAGCCAACACTGAAGCTTTCTTT
NA | TRBJ2-2 | TRBV2 | NA | CASRPNERGPGELFF | TGTGCCAGCAGGCCGAATGAGAGGGGCCCCGGGGAGCTGTTTTTT
NA | TRBJ1-1 | TRBV5-5 | NA | CASSLDVNTEAFF | TGTGCCAGCAGCTTGGATGTTAACACTGAAGCTTTCTTT
NA | TRBJ1-3 | TRBV28 | NA | CASSNARVRRNTIYF | TGTGCCAGCAGCAATGCACGGGTTCGGAGAAACACCATATATTTT
NA | TRBJ2-1 | TRBV30 | once | CAWRPPRTVSSYNEQFF | TGTGCCTGGAGACCCCCCCGGACTGTCAGCTCCTACAATGAGCAGTTCTTC
NA | TRBJ1-1 | TRBV4-1 | NA | CASSFRPAGAEAFF | TGCGCCAGCAGCTTTCGACCCGCCGGGGCTGAAGCTTTCTTT
NA | TRBJ1-3 | TRBV4-1 | NA | CASRTTQGSGNTIYF | TGCGCCAGCAGAACCACTCAGGGGTCTGGAAACACCATATATTTT
NA | TRBJ2-7 | TRBV5-6 | once | CASSLFTAYEQYF | TGTGCCAGCAGCTTGTTCACAGCCTACGAGCAGTACTTC
NA | TRBJ2-1 | TRBV4-1 | NA | CASSGLARNEQFF | TGCGCCAGCAGCGGCCTAGCTCGCAATGAGCAGTTCTTC
NA | TRBJ1-2 | TRBV19 | NA | CASRLKGPAFYGYTF | TGTGCCAGTAGATTAAAGGGACCGGCATTCTATGGCTACACCTTC
TRBD2 | TRBJ2-7 | TRBV19 | NA | CASSTTSGRYEQYF | TGTGCCAGTAGTACGACTAGCGGGCGCTACGAGCAGTACTTC
NA | TRBJ2-1 | TRBV7-9 | NA | CASSHRTWEGEQFF | TGTGCCAGCAGCCATAGGACATGGGAAGGAGAGCAGTTCTTC
NA | TRBJ2-7 | TRBV2 | NA | CASTPRGQPAYEQYF | TGTGCCAGCACCCCCCGCGGGCAGCCCGCCTACGAGCAGTACTTC
NA | TRBJ2-1 | TRBV14 | NA | CASSQDPRGGSYNEQFF | TGTGCCAGCAGCCAAGATCCGCGGGGAGGATCCTACAATGAGCAGTTCTTC
TRBD1 | TRBJ2-2 | TRBV11-2 | NA | CASSPGPGGLTGELFF | TGTGCCAGCAGCCCAGGGCCAGGGGGCCTCACCGGGGAGCTGTTTTTT
NA | TRBJ1-5 | TRBV28 | NA | CASSSPGRGIYYQPQHF | TGTGCCAGCAGTTCCCCTGGGAGGGGGATTTACTATCAGCCCCAGCATTTT
NA | TRBJ2-7 | TRBV5-1 | NA | CASSPEGRSYEQYF | TGCGCCAGCAGCCCAGAAGGTAGATCCTACGAGCAGTACTTC
NA | TRBJ1-2 | TRBV7-6 | NA | CASSSPNGSNYGYTF | TGTGCCAGCAGCTCCCCAAACGGCTCTAACTATGGCTACACCTTC
TRBD1 | TRBJ2-7 | TRBV7-9 | NA | CASSHTAGGYEQYF | TGTGCCAGCAGCCACACGGCAGGGGGCTACGAGCAGTACTTC
NA | TRBJ1-5 | TRBV13 | NA | CASSLGRSGGQPQHF | TGTGCCAGCAGCTTAGGCCGGTCAGGAGGCCAGCCCCAGCATTTT
NA | TRBJ1-1 | TRBV5-8 | NA | CASSPGGTAEAFF | TGTGCCAGCAGCCCCGGTGGTACGGCTGAAGCTTTCTTT
NA | TRBJ1-1 | TRBV19 | once | CASSIARGAAEAFF | TGTGCCAGTAGTATCGCACGGGGGGCTGCTGAAGCTTTCTTT
NA | TRBJ2-1 | TRBV4-2 | NA | CASSQDPLMSYNEQFF | TGTGCCAGCAGCCAAGACCCTTTAATGAGTTACAATGAGCAGTTCTTC
NA | TRBJ2-3 | TRBV28 | NA | CASSPRGALATDTQYF | TGTGCCAGCAGTCCCCGGGGGGCCTTAGCCACAGATACGCAGTATTTT
TRBD1 | TRBJ1-1 | TRBV27 | NA | CASSPLTGKNTEAFF | TGTGCCAGCAGTCCCCTGACAGGGAAGAACACTGAAGCTTTCTTT
NA | TRBJ2-7 | TRBV15 | NA | CATSRALGEQYF | TGTGCCACCAGCAGAGCATTGGGGGAGCAGTACTTC
NA | TRBJ1-4 | TRBV15 | NA | CATSRRGATNEKLFF | TGTGCCACCAGCAGGAGGGGCGCAACTAATGAAAAACTGTTTTTT
TRBD1 | TRBJ2-7 | TRBV27 | NA | CASGSGTGLSYEQYF | TGTGCCAGCGGTTCCGGGACAGGTCTCTCCTACGAGCAGTACTTC
TRBD2 | TRBJ2-5 | TRBV6-5 | NA | CASSYSRTSSQETQYF | TGTGCCAGCAGTTACTCTAGGACTAGCAGCCAAGAGACCCAGTACTTC
NA | TRBJ1-2 | TRBV5-8 | once | CASSLGAGHDYGYTF | TGTGCCAGCAGCTTGGGTGCAGGCCACGACTATGGCTACACCTTC
TRBD2 | TRBJ2-2 | TRBV19 | NA | CASSGRWDTGELFF | TGTGCCAGTAGCGGGAGGTGGGACACCGGGGAGCTGTTTTTT
NA | TRBJ2-3 | TRBV9 | once | CASSSRGLSTDTQYF | TGTGCCAGCAGCTCCCGGGGACTTAGCACAGATACGCAGTATTTT
NA | TRBJ1-6 | TRBV30 | NA | CAWRIGWDNSPLHF | TGTGCCTGGAGAATAGGATGGGATAATTCACCCCTCCACTTT
TRBD2 | TRBJ2-7 | TRBV7-8 | NA | CASSSLAGGGEQYF | TGTGCCAGCAGCTCCCTAGCGGGAGGGGGCGAGCAGTACTTC
NA | TRBJ1-4 | TRBV11-2 | NA | CASSLERYPGEKLFF | TGTGCCAGCAGCTTAGAGCGGTACCCAGGGGAAAAACTGTTTTTT
NA | TRBJ2-1 | TRBV11-2 | NA | CASSLVPPGQGSYNEQFF | TGTGCCAGCAGCTTAGTCCCTCCGGGGCAGGGGTCCTACAATGAGCAGTTCTTC
NA | TRBJ1-3 | TRBV18 | once | CASSPSVGRAGNTIYF | TGTGCCAGCTCACCCTCAGTGGGACGGGCTGGAAACACCATATATTTT
TRBD2 | TRBJ2-7 | TRBV5-5 | NA | CASSWGGGSSYEQYF | TGTGCCAGCAGCTGGGGAGGCGGGAGCTCCTACGAGCAGTACTTC
NA | TRBJ2-6 | TRBV19 | NA | CASSIQNRPGANVLTF | TGTGCCAGTAGTATTCAGAACAGACCTGGTGCCAACGTCCTGACTTTC
NA | TRBJ2-7 | TRBV6-6 | NA | CASSPNGPAYEQYF | TGTGCCAGCAGTCCTAACGGACCGGCCTACGAGCAGTACTTC
NA | TRBJ2-2 | TRBV7-9 | NA | CASRRDTGELFF | TGTGCCAGCCGCCGAGACACCGGGGAGCTGTTTTTT
NA | TRBJ2-1 | TRBV28 | NA | CASSFSGTYNEQFF | TGTGCCAGCAGTTTTAGCGGAACCTACAATGAGCAGTTCTTC